A single T cell receptor beta chain is shown here with its context. Antigen specificity is unknown. The CDR3 has 14 amino acids. Germline V gives CDR1 ENHRY, CDR2 SYGVKD. V gave up 6 bases and J gave up 4 bases; unmatched junction bases: 9. This sample is drawn from a study of CD8 T cells in Susac syndrome. Notes on the study in general: It was acknowledged by the study that relatively few individuals were included in its TCR sequencing and HLA analysis. The study identified about seventeen and five Susac-specific public clones in total CD8+ and CD8+ TEMRA repertoires.

Random hexamers were used to reverse transcribe about 0.5 to 1 ug of RNA. TCRdb reanalysed the immunoSEQ multiplex PCR reads using MiXCR and keeps one entry per CDR3 protein. This table has approximately 87,000 distinct CDR3 sequences, 95% to 97% appearing once. The receptor comes from a human donor with Susac syndrome. Sequenced sample: CD8+ T cells from PBMCs. J is TRBJ2-7 and V is TRBV10-3; 7 bases are a match to TRBD1. The CDR3 region is CAIRETGWGYEQYF. The CDR3 nucleotides are TGTGCCATCAGAGAGACAGGGTGGGGATACGAGCAGTACTTC.